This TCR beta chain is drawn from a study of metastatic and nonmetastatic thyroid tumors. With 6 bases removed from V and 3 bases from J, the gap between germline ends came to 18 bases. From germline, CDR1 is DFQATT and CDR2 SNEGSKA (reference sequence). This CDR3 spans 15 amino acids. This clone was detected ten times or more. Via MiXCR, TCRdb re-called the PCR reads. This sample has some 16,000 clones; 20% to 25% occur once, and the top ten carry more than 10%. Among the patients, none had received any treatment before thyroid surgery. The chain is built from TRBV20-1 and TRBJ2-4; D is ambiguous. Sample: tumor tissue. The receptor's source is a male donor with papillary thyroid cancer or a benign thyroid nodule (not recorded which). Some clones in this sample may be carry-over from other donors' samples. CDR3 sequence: CSAQLTHVGKNIQYF. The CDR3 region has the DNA TGCAGTGCCCAATTGACCCATGTTGGCAAAAACATTCAGTACTTC.